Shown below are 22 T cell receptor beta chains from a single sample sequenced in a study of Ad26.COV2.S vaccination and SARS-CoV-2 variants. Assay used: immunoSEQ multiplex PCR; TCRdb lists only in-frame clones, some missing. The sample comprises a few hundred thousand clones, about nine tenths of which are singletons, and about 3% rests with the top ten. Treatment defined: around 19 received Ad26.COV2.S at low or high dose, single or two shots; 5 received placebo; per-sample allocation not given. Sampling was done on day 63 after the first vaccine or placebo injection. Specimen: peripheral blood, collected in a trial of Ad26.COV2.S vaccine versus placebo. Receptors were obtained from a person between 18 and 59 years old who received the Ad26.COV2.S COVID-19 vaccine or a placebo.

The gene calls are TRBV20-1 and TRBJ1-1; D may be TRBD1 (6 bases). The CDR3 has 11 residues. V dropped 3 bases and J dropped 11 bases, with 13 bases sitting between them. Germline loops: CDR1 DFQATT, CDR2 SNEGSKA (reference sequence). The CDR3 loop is CSARPGDTAFF. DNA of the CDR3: TGCAGTGCTAGGCCAGGGGATACGGCTTTCTTT.

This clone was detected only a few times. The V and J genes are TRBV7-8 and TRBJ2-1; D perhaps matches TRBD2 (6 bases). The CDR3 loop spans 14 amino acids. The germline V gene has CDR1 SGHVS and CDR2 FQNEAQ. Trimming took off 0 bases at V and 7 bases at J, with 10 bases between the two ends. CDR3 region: CASSLAGTLNEQFF. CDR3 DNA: TGTGCCAGCAGCTTAGCCGGGACTTTAAATGAGCAGTTCTTC.

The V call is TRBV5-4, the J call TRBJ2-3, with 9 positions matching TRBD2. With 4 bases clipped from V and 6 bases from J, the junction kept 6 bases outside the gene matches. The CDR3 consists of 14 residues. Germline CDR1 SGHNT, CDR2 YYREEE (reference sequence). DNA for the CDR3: TGTGCCAGCAGCCCGGGACTAGCTTCGGATACGCAGTATTTT. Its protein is CASSPGLASDTQYF.

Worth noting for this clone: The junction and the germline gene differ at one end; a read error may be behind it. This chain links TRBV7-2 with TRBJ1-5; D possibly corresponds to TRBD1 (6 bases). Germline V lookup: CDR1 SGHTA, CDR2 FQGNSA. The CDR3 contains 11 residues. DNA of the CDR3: TGTGCCAGCAGCCAGGGGCCGACGTTGGATTTT. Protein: CASSQGPTLDF.

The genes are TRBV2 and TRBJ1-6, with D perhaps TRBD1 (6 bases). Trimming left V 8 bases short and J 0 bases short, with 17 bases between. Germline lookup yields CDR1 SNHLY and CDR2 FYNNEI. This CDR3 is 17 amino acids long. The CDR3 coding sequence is TGTGCCAGCGGGGAGCCGCAGGACAGCTCCTATAATTCACCCCTCCACTTT. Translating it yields CASGEPQDSSYNSPLHF.

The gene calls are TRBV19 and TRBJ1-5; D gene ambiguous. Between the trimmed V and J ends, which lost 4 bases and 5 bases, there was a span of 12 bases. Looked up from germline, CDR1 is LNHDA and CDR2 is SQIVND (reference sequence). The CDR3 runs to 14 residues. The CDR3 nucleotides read TGTGCCAGTAGTAGGTGGGGAGGCGATCAGCCCCAGCATTTT. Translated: CASSRWGGDQPQHF.

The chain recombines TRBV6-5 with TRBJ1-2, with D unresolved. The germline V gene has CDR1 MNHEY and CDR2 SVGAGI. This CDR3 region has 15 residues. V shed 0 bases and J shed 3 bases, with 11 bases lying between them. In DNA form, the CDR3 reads TGTGCCAGCAGTTACTCCTACCGAGAGGACTATGGCTACACCTTC. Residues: CASSYSYREDYGYTF.

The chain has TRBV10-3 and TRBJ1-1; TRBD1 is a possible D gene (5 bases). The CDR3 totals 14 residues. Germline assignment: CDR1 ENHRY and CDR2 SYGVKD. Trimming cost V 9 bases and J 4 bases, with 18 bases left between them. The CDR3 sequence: CAIAWDPMGTEAFF. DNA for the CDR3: TGTGCCATAGCCTGGGACCCCATGGGCACTGAAGCTTTCTTT.

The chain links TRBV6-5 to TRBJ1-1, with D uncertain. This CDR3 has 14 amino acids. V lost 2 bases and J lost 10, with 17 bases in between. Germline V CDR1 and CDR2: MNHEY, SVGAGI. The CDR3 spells CASSYTIGVLGAFF. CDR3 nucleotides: TGTGCCAGCAGTTACACAATTGGGGTACTTGGAGCTTTCTTT.

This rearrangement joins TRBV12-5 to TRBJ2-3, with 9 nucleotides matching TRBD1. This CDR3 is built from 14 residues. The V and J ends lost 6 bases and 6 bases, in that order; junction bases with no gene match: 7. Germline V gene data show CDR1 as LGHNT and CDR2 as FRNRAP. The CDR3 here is CASGAGQGFDTQYF. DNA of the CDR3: TGTGCTAGTGGCGCAGGACAGGGGTTCGATACGCAGTATTTT.

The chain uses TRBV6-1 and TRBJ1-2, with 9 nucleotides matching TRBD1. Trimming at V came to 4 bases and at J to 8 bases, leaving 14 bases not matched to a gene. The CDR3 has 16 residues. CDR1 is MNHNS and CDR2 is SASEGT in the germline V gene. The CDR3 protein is CASSGLRDRVSMGYTF. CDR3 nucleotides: TGTGCCAGCAGTGGACTCCGGGACAGGGTCTCTATGGGCTACACCTTC.

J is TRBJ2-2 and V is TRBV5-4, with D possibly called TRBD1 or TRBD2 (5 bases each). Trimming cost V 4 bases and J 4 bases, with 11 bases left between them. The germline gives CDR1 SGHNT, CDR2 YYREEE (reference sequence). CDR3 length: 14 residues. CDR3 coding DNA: TGTGCCAGCAGCCTACCGGGGCCCACCGGGGAGCTGTTTTTT. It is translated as CASSLPGPTGELFF.

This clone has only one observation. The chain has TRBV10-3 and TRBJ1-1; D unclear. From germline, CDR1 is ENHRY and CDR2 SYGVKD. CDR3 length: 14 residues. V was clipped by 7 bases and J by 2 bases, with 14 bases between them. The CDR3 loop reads CAITPGRLNTEAFF. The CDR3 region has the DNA TGTGCCATCACCCCGGGCAGGCTAAACACTGAAGCTTTCTTT.

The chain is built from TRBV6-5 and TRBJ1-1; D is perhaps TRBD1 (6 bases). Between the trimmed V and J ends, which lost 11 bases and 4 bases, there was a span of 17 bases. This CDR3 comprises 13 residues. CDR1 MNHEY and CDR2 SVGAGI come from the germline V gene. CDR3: CAVRQGRITEAFF. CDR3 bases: TGTGCCGTCCGTCAGGGGAGGATCACTGAAGCTTTCTTT.

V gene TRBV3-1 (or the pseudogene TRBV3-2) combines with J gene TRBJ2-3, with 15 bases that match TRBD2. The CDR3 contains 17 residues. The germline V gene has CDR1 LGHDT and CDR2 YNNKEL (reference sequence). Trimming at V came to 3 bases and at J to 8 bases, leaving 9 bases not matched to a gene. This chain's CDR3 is CASSHWTSGGAEATQYF. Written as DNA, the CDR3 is TGTGCCAGCAGCCATTGGACTAGCGGGGGGGCAGAGGCTACGCAGTATTTT.

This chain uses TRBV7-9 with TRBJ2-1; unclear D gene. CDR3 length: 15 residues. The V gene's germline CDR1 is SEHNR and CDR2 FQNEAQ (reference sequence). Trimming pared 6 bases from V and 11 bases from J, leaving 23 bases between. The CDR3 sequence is CASRVDSAPTMKQFF. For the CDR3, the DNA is TGTGCCAGCAGGGTTGATTCGGCTCCTACAATGAAGCAGTTCTTC.

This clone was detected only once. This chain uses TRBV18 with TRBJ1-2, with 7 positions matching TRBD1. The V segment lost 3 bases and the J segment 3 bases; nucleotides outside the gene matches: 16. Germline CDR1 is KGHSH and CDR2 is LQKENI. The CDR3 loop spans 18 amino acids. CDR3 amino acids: CASSPTIWTGGSHYGYTF. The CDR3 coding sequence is TGTGCCAGCTCACCCACGATCTGGACAGGAGGGAGCCACTATGGCTACACCTTC. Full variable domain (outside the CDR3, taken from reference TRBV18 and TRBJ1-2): NAGVMQNPRHLVRRRGQEARLRCSPMKGHSHVYWYRQLPEEGLKFMVYLQKENIIDESGMPKERFSAEFPKEGPSILRIQQVVRGDSAAYFCASSPTIWTGGSHYGYTFGSGTRLTVV.

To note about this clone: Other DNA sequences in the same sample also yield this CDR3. Written as DNA, the CDR3 is TGTGCCAGCAGCTCCCTGGGACAGGGAGGGAATCAGCCCCAGCATTTT. Its protein is CASSSLGQGGNQPQHF. The rearrangement links TRBV7-8 to TRBJ1-5, with TRBD1 matching over 9 bases. The V gene's germline CDR1 is SGHVS and CDR2 FQNEAQ. This CDR3 is 16 amino acids long. Losses at the gene ends were 4 bases for V and 4 bases for J; bases not matched to a gene: 8. Full variable domain (missing parts from reference TRBV7-8 and TRBJ1-5): GAGVSQSPRYKVAKRGQDVALRCDPISGHVSLFWYQQALGQGPEFLTYFQNEAQLDKSGLPSDRFFAERPEGSVSTLKIQRTQQEDSAVYLCASSSLGQGGNQPQHFGDGTRLSIL.

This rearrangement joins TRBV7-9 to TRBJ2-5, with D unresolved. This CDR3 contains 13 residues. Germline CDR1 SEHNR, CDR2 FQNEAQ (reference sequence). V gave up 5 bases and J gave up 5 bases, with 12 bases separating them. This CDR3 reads CASSQQGMETQYF. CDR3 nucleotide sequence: TGTGCCAGCAGCCAGCAAGGTATGGAGACCCAGTACTTC.

Here the CDR3 reads CASSGNLGTDDSANYGYTF. CDR3 coding DNA: TGTGCCAGCAGTGGGAACCTCGGGACTGATGATTCAGCTAACTATGGCTACACCTTC. J is TRBJ1-2 and V is TRBV6-1; weak D call: TRBD1 (5 bases). The CDR3 is made up of 19 amino acids. V was trimmed by 4 bases and J by 0 bases, leaving 24 bases between them. Germline loops: CDR1 MNHNS, CDR2 SASEGT.

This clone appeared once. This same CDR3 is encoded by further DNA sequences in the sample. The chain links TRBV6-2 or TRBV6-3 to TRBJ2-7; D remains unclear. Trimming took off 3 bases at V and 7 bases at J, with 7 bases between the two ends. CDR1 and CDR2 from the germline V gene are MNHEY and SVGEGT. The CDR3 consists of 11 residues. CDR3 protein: CASSYAGEQYF. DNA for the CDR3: TGTGCCAGCAGTTATGCTGGAGAGCAGTACTTC.

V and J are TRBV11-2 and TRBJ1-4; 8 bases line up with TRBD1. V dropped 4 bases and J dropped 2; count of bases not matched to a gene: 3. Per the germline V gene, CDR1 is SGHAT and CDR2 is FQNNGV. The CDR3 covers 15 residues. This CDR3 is CASSWTGRTNEKLFF. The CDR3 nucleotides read TGTGCCAGCAGCTGGACAGGGAGGACTAATGAAAAACTGTTTTTT. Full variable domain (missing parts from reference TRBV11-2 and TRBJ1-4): EAGVAQSPRYKIIEKRQSVAFWCNPISGHATLYWYQQILGQGPKLLIQFQNNGVVDDSQLPKDRFSAERLKGVDSTLKIQPAKLEDSAVYLCASSWTGRTNEKLFFGSGTQLSVL.